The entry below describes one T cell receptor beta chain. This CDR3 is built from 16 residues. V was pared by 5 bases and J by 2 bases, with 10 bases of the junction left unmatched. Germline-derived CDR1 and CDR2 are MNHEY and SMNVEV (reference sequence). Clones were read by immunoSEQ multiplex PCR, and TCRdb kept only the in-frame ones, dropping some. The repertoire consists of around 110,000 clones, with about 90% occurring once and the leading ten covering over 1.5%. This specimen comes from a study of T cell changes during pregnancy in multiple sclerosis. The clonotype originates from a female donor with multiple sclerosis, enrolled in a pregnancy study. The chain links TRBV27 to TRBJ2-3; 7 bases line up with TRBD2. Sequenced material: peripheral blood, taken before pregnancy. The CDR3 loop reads CASSPSAGDSTDTQYF. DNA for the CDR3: TGTGCCAGCAGTCCCTCGGCGGGGGACTCCACAGATACGCAGTATTTT.